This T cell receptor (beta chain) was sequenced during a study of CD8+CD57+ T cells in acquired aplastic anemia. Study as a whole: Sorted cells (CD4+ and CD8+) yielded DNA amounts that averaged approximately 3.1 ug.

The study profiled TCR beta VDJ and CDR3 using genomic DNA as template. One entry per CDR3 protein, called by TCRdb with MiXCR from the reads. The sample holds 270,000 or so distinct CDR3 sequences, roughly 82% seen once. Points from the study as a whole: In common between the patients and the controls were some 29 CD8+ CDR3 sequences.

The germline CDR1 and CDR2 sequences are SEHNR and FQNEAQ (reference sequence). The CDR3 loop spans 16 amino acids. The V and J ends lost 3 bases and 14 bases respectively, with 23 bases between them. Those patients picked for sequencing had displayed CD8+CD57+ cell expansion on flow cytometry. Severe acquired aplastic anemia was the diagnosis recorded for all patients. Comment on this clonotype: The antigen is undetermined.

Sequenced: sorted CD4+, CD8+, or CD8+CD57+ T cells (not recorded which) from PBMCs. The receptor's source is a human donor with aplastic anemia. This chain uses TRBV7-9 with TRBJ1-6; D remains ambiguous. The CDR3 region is CASSLRKSGYNSALHF. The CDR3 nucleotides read TGTGCCAGCAGCTTGCGGAAGAGCGGCTATAATTCTGCCCTCCACTTT.